This T cell receptor (beta chain) was found in a study of human T cells and chemical hapten exposure. The V end was cut by 5 bases, the J end by 9 bases, with 11 bases between. Looked up from germline, CDR1 is SGHAT and CDR2 is FQDESV (reference sequence). CDR3 size: 12 residues. One entry per CDR3 protein results from TCRdb running MiXCR on the RACE reads. In the table there are about 96,000 distinct CDR3 sequences, around 9.3% of which are singletons. As for time point: patch test 2, 6 weeks after DPC sensitization. The treatment: therapeutic diphenylcyclopropenone sensitization with weekly scalp DPC. Sample donors consisted of patients with alopecia, aged 18 to 70 years, who were suitable for DPC. Study conclusions and caveats: The presence of alopecia in the donors means their immune response may differ from healthy people's.

This clonotype was seen ten or more times. Antigen specificity is unknown. The sequence was collected from a woman aged 40 to 55 with alopecia areata. Some clones in this sample may be carry-over from other donors' samples. Here the sequenced sample was whole blood, taken in connection with sensitization to the hapten diphenylcyclopropenone (DPC). The V call is TRBV11-1, the J call TRBJ2-1; no clear D gene. CDR3 bases: TGTGCCAGCAGCCTGAGATCGGGTGAGCAGTTCTTC. Translation gives CASSLRSGEQFF. Supplemented by reference TRBV11-1 and TRBJ2-1, the full variable domain reads EAEVAQSPRYKITEKSQAVAFWCDPISGHATLYWYRQILGQGPELLVQFQDESVVDDSQLPKDRFSAERLKGVDSTLKIQPAELGDSAMYLCASSLRSGEQFFGPGTRLTVL.